What follows are 3 T cell receptor beta chains derived from one specimen sequenced in a study of T cells expressing NK-cell markers. Reprocessing the 5' RACE reads, TCRdb reports a single entry for every CDR3 protein and omits DNA. The ten top clones account for less than 7.5%, within a sample of hundreds of thousands of distinct CDR3 sequences. What was sequenced was blood T cells: a sorted CD56 or NKG2C T cell subset, CD4+ or CD8+ T cells, or bulk PBMC T cells (not recorded which). The receptor set was obtained from a woman between 18 and 69 years old in good health.

The V call is TRBV14, the J call TRBJ2-5. The CDR3 totals 14 residues. CDR1 and CDR2 (germline): SGHDN, FVKESK. The CDR3 protein is CASSQVGPFETQYF.

The V call is TRBV20-1, the J call TRBJ2-5. Per the germline V gene, CDR1 is DFQATT and CDR2 is SNEGSKA (reference sequence). This CDR3 contains 14 residues. This CDR3 reads CSARDGLGLETQYF.

This sequence joins TRBV20-1 and TRBJ2-1. The CDR3 has 13 residues. Germline V gene lookup returns CDR1 DFQATT and CDR2 SNEGSKA (reference sequence). The chain's CDR3 is CSAEQSSYNEQFF.